This passage covers 15 T cell receptor beta chains from one sample sequenced in a study of blood T cell repertoires in COVID-19 (dated by TCRdb to 2018 to 2021). Library preparation employed the immunoSEQ multiplex PCR assay. This is the immuneACCESS table as TCRdb keeps it, with only in-frame sequences that have V and J called. A part of the clones is gone; compared with another copy, unresolved V genes explain less than half, and the rest is unexplained. Within this sample are around 220,000 clones, with roughly 84% of them counted one time only. Jointly, the top ten make up 5.5% to 7.5% of the sample. The sample consisted of PBMCs or T cells enriched from blood (not recorded which). Receptors were obtained from a woman aged 40 to 50 who had recovered from COVID-19.

The rearrangement links TRBV11-2 to TRBJ2-3; a possible D gene is TRBD2 (6 bases). CDR1 is SGHAT, CDR2 FQNNGV, per germline. This CDR3 spans 15 amino acids. Trimming took 0 bases from V and 4 from J, leaving 11 bases between them. The chain's CDR3 is CASSLDRLASDTQYF. CDR3 sequence (DNA): TGTGCCAGCAGCTTAGATCGCCTAGCGTCAGATACGCAGTATTTT.

The J gene is TRBJ1-1, the V gene TRBV11-3; D gene ambiguous. V lost 3 bases and J lost 3, with 5 bases in between. This CDR3 is built from 12 residues. CDR1 and CDR2 from the germline V gene are SGHNT and YENEEA. The CDR3 here is CASSLEYTEAFF. CDR3 DNA sequence: TGTGCCAGCAGCTTGGAGTACACTGAAGCTTTCTTT.

The V call is TRBV19, the J call TRBJ1-1; the D is unclear. There are 14 residues in the CDR3. CDR1 and CDR2 from the germline V gene are LNHDA and SQIVND (reference sequence). Trimming removed 7 bases at V and 2 bases at J, with 14 bases between. The CDR3 sequence: CASTNLGINTEAFF. In nucleotides, the CDR3 is TGTGCCAGTACCAATCTAGGCATTAACACTGAAGCTTTCTTT.

The rearrangement joins TRBV28 to TRBJ2-7, with a possible D match to TRBD2 (5 bases). Germline V gives CDR1 MDHEN, CDR2 SYDVKM. The length of the CDR3 is 15 residues. V was trimmed by 7 bases and J by 3 bases, leaving 19 bases between them. CDR3 loop: CASTRRSQGGYEQYF. For the CDR3, the DNA is TGTGCCAGCACCCGCCGGAGCCAAGGAGGCTACGAGCAGTACTTC.

The chain recombines TRBV5-6 with TRBJ2-7; D is perhaps TRBD2 (5 bases). There are 14 residues in the CDR3. The germline V and J ends were trimmed by 2 bases and 5 bases, with 14 bases remaining between them. CDR1 is SGHDT, CDR2 YYEEEE, per germline. The CDR3 here is CASSFSPSTHEQYV. For the CDR3, the DNA is TGTGCCAGCAGCTTTAGCCCTAGCACCCACGAGCAGTACGTC.

This clone was detected a few times. The chain couples TRBV6-8 to TRBJ1-5, with a tentative D call TRBD1 (5 bases). This CDR3 region has 10 residues. V lost 9 bases to trimming and J lost 7 bases, with 7 bases between them. Germline V gene data show CDR1 as MNHGY and CDR2 as SAAAGT. The CDR3: CARRGQPQHF. In DNA form, the CDR3 reads TGTGCCAGAAGGGGACAGCCCCAGCATTTT.

The chain couples TRBV5-5 to TRBJ1-5; D unresolved. Germline V gene sequence: CDR1 SGHKS, CDR2 YYEKEE (reference sequence). V was shortened by 0 bases and J by 3 bases, with 4 bases between the two germline ends. The CDR3 extends over 13 amino acids. The CDR3 coding sequence is TGTGCCAGCAGCTTGGGTCTCAATCAGCCCCAGCATTTT. This translates into CASSLGLNQPQHF.

This CDR3 reads CAWKQGGNTEAFF. For the CDR3, the DNA is TGTGCCTGGAAACAGGGGGGGAACACTGAAGCTTTCTTT. The chain recombines TRBV30 with TRBJ1-1; 8 nucleotides line up with TRBD1. The CDR3 spans 13 residues. The V segment lost 4 bases and the J segment 1 base; nucleotides outside the gene matches: 2. Looked up from germline, CDR1 is GTSNPN and CDR2 is SVGIG (reference sequence).

This rearrangement joins TRBV27 to TRBJ2-1; maybe TRBD1 (6 bases). V shed 5 bases and J shed 7 bases, with 15 bases lying between them. The CDR3 loop spans 14 amino acids. CDR1 and CDR2 (germline): MNHEY, SMNVEV (reference sequence). The CDR3 protein is CASSEGHPRNEQFF. DNA of the CDR3: TGTGCCAGCAGTGAGGGACACCCGAGGAATGAGCAGTTCTTC.

The V gene is TRBV28, the J gene TRBJ2-2; TRBD1 agrees at 8 bases. The germline V gene encodes CDR1 MDHEN and CDR2 SYDVKM. The V and J ends lost 6 bases and 5 bases, in that order; junction bases with no gene match: 8. This CDR3 contains 15 residues. This CDR3 reads CASRAIRGRTGELFF. CDR3 nucleotide sequence: TGTGCCAGCAGGGCGATCAGGGGGCGGACCGGGGAGCTGTTTTTT.

J is TRBJ1-3 and V is TRBV11-3; no reliable D call. Trimming shortened V by 1 base and J by 0 bases, and 7 bases separated the two germline ends. Per germline, CDR1 SGHNT and CDR2 YENEEA. The CDR3 is 15 amino acids. The CDR3 spells CASSLGPNSGNTIYF. CDR3 nucleotide sequence: TGTGCCAGCAGCTTAGGGCCGAACTCTGGAAACACCATATATTTT. Complete variable domain (other parts from reference TRBV11-3 and TRBJ1-3): EAGVVQSPRYKIIEKKQPVAFWCNPISGHNTLYWYLQNLGQGPELLIRYENEEAVDDSQLPKDRFSAERLKGVDSTLKIQPAELGDSAVYLCASSLGPNSGNTIYFGEGSWLTVV.

CDR3 amino acids: CASSLGAGGSYNEQFF. CDR3 DNA: TGTGCCAGCAGCTTAGGCGCGGGAGGGTCCTACAATGAGCAGTTCTTC. The chain joins TRBV7-2 to TRBJ2-1; TRBD2 matches at 9 bases. Trimming at V came to 1 base and at J to 1 base, leaving 2 bases not matched to a gene. CDR1 is SGHTA, CDR2 FQGNSA, per germline. This CDR3 is built from 16 residues.

This clone was seen a handful of times. This chain uses TRBV6-2 or TRBV6-3 with TRBJ1-5, with D perhaps TRBD1 (6 bases). V was trimmed by 7 bases and J by 7 bases, leaving 14 bases between them. The germline V gene has CDR1 MNHEY and CDR2 SVGEGT. The CDR3 extends over 13 amino acids. CDR3 nucleotide sequence: TGTGCCAGCACCCCCCAAGGGGGACAGCCCCAGCATTTT. As protein: CASTPQGGQPQHF.

The chain recombines TRBV3-1 (or the pseudogene TRBV3-2) with TRBJ1-3; TRBD1 might be the D (5 bases). The CDR3 extends over 16 amino acids. Trimming removed 7 bases from V and 4 bases from J, with 20 bases in between. CDR1 and CDR2 (germline): LGHDT, YNNKEL (reference sequence). The CDR3 DNA reads as TGTGCCAGCACCTCCGGGTCTTCAGGGTCCGGAAACACCATATATTTT. Its translation is CASTSGSSGSGNTIYF.

V usage is TRBV5-1 and J usage is TRBJ2-3, with TRBD2 identical over 9 bases. The CDR3 sequence is 16 residues long. V was pared by 0 bases and J by 2 bases, with 4 bases of the junction left unmatched. Germline assignment: CDR1 SGHRS and CDR2 YFSETQ. The CDR3 sequence is CASSLGLAVTTDTQYF. CDR3 in DNA: TGCGCCAGCAGCTTGGGACTAGCGGTGACCACAGATACGCAGTATTTT.